The clone carrying this TCR beta chain has just a few counts. Its specificity is not known. This sample was taken from a study of T cells after yellow fever vaccination. Looking at the study overall: Fractions of low cell number were prepared using SMART-Seq v4 Ultra Low Input.

Conversion of TCR transcripts into cDNA relied on 5'RACE template switching, which added a universal primer site and UMIs. TCRdb re-called the 5' RACE reads through MiXCR, storing one row per CDR3 protein. The data hold 350,000 to 550,000 distinct CDR3 sequences, with about 19% observed a single time. CDR3 length: 12 amino acids. Germline CDR1 reads SEHNR; CDR2 reads FQNEAQ (reference sequence). Trimming left V 5 bases short and J 10 bases short, with 12 bases between. Whole-study findings and limits: In post-booster samples, most primary-vaccination clones reappeared (about 97% CD4, about 90% CD8). Weaker, the secondary response had a peak occurring faster, on day 5 versus 15.

This TCR was recovered from a young man who received the YFV17D yellow fever vaccine. The sequences come from PBMCs, collected before the yellow fever booster vaccination. This chain joins TRBV7-9 and TRBJ2-1, with unresolved D. The CDR3 loop reads CASSTGPGEQFF. CDR3 coding DNA: TGTGCCAGCAGCACCGGGCCCGGGGAGCAGTTCTTC.